Each of the 30 T cell receptor beta chains below was sequenced from the same sample in a study of blood T cell repertoires in COVID-19. Only in-frame clones appear in the TCRdb table, and some are missing; sequencing was by immunoSEQ multiplex PCR. The sample carries 190,000 or so clones, 89% recorded once. Sequencing was performed on PBMCs or T cells enriched from blood (not recorded which). These TCRs come from a woman aged 18-35 years who had recovered from COVID-19.

The rearrangement links TRBV18 to TRBJ1-6, with 9 bases that match TRBD1. CDR3 length: 14 amino acids. V trimming: 5 bases; J trimming: 9 bases; junction bases outside the gene matches: 5. CDR1 KGHSH and CDR2 LQKENI come from the germline V gene. The CDR3 nucleotides are TGTGCCAGCTCAGATGACAGGGGGGGTTCACCCCTCCACTTT. This gives the protein CASSDDRGGSPLHF.

This chain connects TRBV6-5 to TRBJ2-2; D is unclear. Germline V gene sequence: CDR1 MNHEY, CDR2 SVGAGI. Deletions cut 0 bases from V and 1 base from J, with 6 bases between. This CDR3 has 15 residues. Here the CDR3 reads CASSYSAGNTGELFF. The CDR3 DNA reads TGTGCCAGCAGTTACTCTGCCGGGAACACCGGGGAGCTGTTTTTT.

The chain uses TRBV6-1 and TRBJ1-5; D gene ambiguous. The CDR3 spans 15 residues. Germline lookup yields CDR1 MNHNS and CDR2 SASEGT. Trimming removed 2 bases at V and 1 base at J, with 9 bases between. The chain's CDR3 is CASSERGPSNQPQHF. The CDR3 bases are TGTGCCAGCAGTGAAAGAGGTCCGAGCAATCAGCCCCAGCATTTT.

The chain links TRBV5-6 to TRBJ2-3; D may be TRBD1 (6 bases). The CDR3 loop spans 16 amino acids. CDR1 is SGHDT and CDR2 is YYEEEE in the germline V gene. The V end was cut by 2 bases, the J end by 2 bases, with 15 bases between. The CDR3, as DNA: TGTGCCAGCAGCTTCGTGTCAGGGGCAAACACAGATACGCAGTATTTT. Protein: CASSFVSGANTDTQYF.

The chain joins TRBV3-1 (or the pseudogene TRBV3-2) to TRBJ1-2, with 9 bases identical to TRBD1. Unmatched junction bases numbered 3, after V lost 4 bases and J lost 6 bases. Germline V CDR1 and CDR2: LGHDT, YNNKEL (reference sequence). CDR3 length: 13 residues. The CDR3 sequence is CASSLQGADGYTF. The DNA for the CDR3 is TGTGCCAGCAGCCTACAGGGGGCAGATGGCTACACCTTC.

The DNA of the CDR3 is TGTGCTAGCGTCCGGGGACACGATAATTCACCCCTCCACTTT. It specifies CASVRGHDNSPLHF. The chain is built from TRBV12-5 and TRBJ1-6, with D maybe TRBD1 (6 bases). Trimming left V 9 bases short and J 5 bases short, with 14 bases between. This CDR3 region has 14 residues. Germline CDR1 is LGHNT and CDR2 is FRNRAP.

The table lists this clone with a count of one. The V and J genes are TRBV7-2 and TRBJ1-6, with TRBD1 matching over 9 bases. The germline V gene encodes CDR1 SGHTA and CDR2 FQGNSA. V was pared by 4 bases and J by 6 bases, with 4 bases of the junction left unmatched. This CDR3 region has 15 residues. The CDR3 is CASSSVGQGNSPLHF. CDR3 coding DNA: TGTGCCAGCAGCTCTGTGGGACAGGGTAATTCACCCCTCCACTTT.

The chain recombines TRBV9 with TRBJ2-3; TRBD2 might be the D (7 bases). V gave up 4 bases and J gave up 2 bases, with 14 bases separating them. Per the germline V gene, CDR1 is SGDLS and CDR2 is YYNGEE. The CDR3 is made up of 15 amino acids. This CDR3 reads CASSPWGGPTDTQYF. The CDR3 nucleotides read TGTGCCAGCAGCCCTTGGGGGGGCCCCACAGATACGCAGTATTTT. The whole variable domain, filled in from reference TRBV9 and TRBJ2-3, reads DSGVTQTPKHLITATGQRVTLRCSPRSGDLSVYWYQQSLDQGLQFLIQYYNGEERAKGNILERFSAQQFPDLHSELNLSSLELGDSALYFCASSPWGGPTDTQYFGPGTRLTVL.

The chain links TRBV19 to TRBJ1-5; tentatively, D is TRBD1 (6 bases). CDR1 and CDR2 from the germline V gene are LNHDA and SQIVND (reference sequence). Between the trimmed V and J ends, which lost 6 bases and 5 bases, there was a span of 14 bases. The CDR3 is 14 amino acids. In nucleotides, the CDR3 is TGTGCCAGTAGGTGGACGGGGGGCCATCAGCCCCAGCATTTT. It specifies CASRWTGGHQPQHF.

The CDR3 DNA sequence: TGTGCCAGCAGCTCTTACTCCTACGAGCAGTACTTC. Translation: CASSSYSYEQYF. This chain uses TRBV12-3 or TRBV12-4 with TRBJ2-7, with D uncertain. The CDR3 covers 12 residues. The V end was cut by 6 bases, the J end by 0 bases, with 6 bases between.

V gene TRBV19 combines with J gene TRBJ2-1; TRBD1 is a possible D gene (5 bases). V lost 0 bases and J 13 bases, leaving 7 bases between the germline ends. Germline CDR1 and CDR2: LNHDA and SQIVND (reference sequence). The CDR3 has 11 amino acids. The CDR3, as DNA: TGTGCCAGTAGTATAGACAGGGCTCAGTTCTTC. Residues: CASSIDRAQFF.

This chain uses TRBV28 with TRBJ1-2; TRBD1 aligns across 8 bases. This CDR3 contains 15 residues. Germline CDR1 MDHEN, CDR2 SYDVKM. V gave up 5 bases and J gave up 4 bases; unmatched junction bases: 9. The CDR3 nucleotides read TGTGCCAGCAGTCCCACCCTGACAGGGGCCTATGGCTACACCTTC. Its translation is CASSPTLTGAYGYTF.

This rearrangement joins TRBV28 to TRBJ1-1, with D unclear. V shed 2 bases and J shed 7 bases, with 14 bases lying between them. Germline loops: CDR1 MDHEN, CDR2 SYDVKM. CDR3 length: 14 amino acids. CDR3 loop: CASSLGVATIEAFF. In DNA, the CDR3 is TGTGCCAGCAGTTTAGGCGTAGCAACGATTGAAGCTTTCTTT.

The V and J genes are TRBV11-2 and TRBJ2-5, with D possibly matching TRBD2 (5 bases). From germline, CDR1 is SGHAT and CDR2 FQNNGV. The germline V and J ends were trimmed by 0 bases and 7 bases, with 18 bases remaining between them. The CDR3 covers 16 residues. The chain's CDR3 is CASSLDPKGRGLTQYF. Written as DNA, the CDR3 is TGTGCCAGCAGCTTAGATCCTAAGGGCCGGGGTTTGACCCAGTACTTC. The variable domain in full, with the rest retrieved from reference TRBV11-2 and TRBJ2-5, is EAGVAQSPRYKIIEKRQSVAFWCNPISGHATLYWYQQILGQGPKLLIQFQNNGVVDDSQLPKDRFSAERLKGVDSTLKIQPAKLEDSAVYLCASSLDPKGRGLTQYFGPGTRLLVL.

The chain combines TRBV6-5 with TRBJ1-4, with a possible D match to TRBD1 (6 bases). Germline CDR1 MNHEY, CDR2 SVGAGI. This CDR3 comprises 15 residues. V gave up 8 bases and J gave up 5 bases, with 18 bases separating them. CDR3 coding DNA: TGTGCCAGCCTGGACAGATCCACGAGCAATGAAAAACTGTTTTTT. It translates to CASLDRSTSNEKLFF.

The rearrangement uses TRBV6-5 and TRBJ1-5; D is ambiguous. From germline, CDR1 is MNHEY and CDR2 SVGAGI. V lost 0 bases to trimming and J lost 7 bases, with 7 bases between them. The CDR3 is 13 residues long. The CDR3 loop is CASSYSRLQPQHF. CDR3 in DNA: TGTGCCAGCAGTTACTCCAGGTTACAGCCCCAGCATTTT.

The chain has TRBV7-6 and TRBJ2-1; tentative D call: TRBD1 (6 bases). The ends were cut back, 8 bases at V and 0 bases at J, with 11 bases in the middle. CDR3 length: 14 amino acids. CDR1 and CDR2 from the germline V gene are SGHVS and FNYEAQ. The CDR3 loop is CASAGTSSYNEQFF. The CDR3 DNA sequence: TGTGCCAGCGCCGGGACAAGCTCCTACAATGAGCAGTTCTTC.

The chain couples TRBV15 to TRBJ1-3; possible D gene TRBD1, 6 bases. The length of the CDR3 is 15 residues. Germline V lookup: CDR1 LNHNV, CDR2 YYDKDF (reference sequence). V was shortened by 5 bases and J by 2 bases, with 13 bases between the two germline ends. DNA of the CDR3: TGTGCCACCAGCGGTTTAAGGGGGACTGGAAACACCATATATTTT. Its protein is CATSGLRGTGNTIYF.

The rearrangement uses TRBV27 and TRBJ2-7; TRBD1 agrees at 9 bases. The CDR3 runs 14 residues. Trimming removed 8 bases from V and 2 bases from J; junction bases left unmatched: 7. The germline V gene has CDR1 MNHEY and CDR2 SMNVEV (reference sequence). The CDR3 DNA reads TGTGCCAGCGCGGACAGGGGTCCACCCTACGAGCAGTACTTC. This sequence encodes CASADRGPPYEQYF.

The chain is built from TRBV7-9 and TRBJ2-1; TRBD2 is a possible D gene (6 bases). Germline lookup yields CDR1 SEHNR and CDR2 FQNEAQ (reference sequence). The CDR3 totals 14 residues. V was cut by 3 bases and J by 0 bases, with 6 bases left in between. The CDR3 sequence: CASSFGGSYNEQFF. CDR3 DNA sequence: TGTGCCAGCAGCTTCGGGGGCTCCTACAATGAGCAGTTCTTC.

The chain joins TRBV28 to TRBJ2-5; 11 bases agree with TRBD1. CDR3 length: 15 residues. Trimming cost V 5 bases and J 3 bases; bases outside gene matches: 5. Germline lookup yields CDR1 MDHEN and CDR2 SYDVKM. The CDR3 loop reads CASSGQGAGEETQYF. DNA of the CDR3: TGTGCCAGCAGTGGACAGGGGGCGGGGGAAGAGACCCAGTACTTC.

The V call is TRBV3-1 (or the pseudogene TRBV3-2), the J call TRBJ1-1; TRBD1 agrees at 7 bases. V trimming: 6 bases; J trimming: 0 bases; junction bases outside the gene matches: 7. Germline V lookup: CDR1 LGHDT, CDR2 YNNKEL (reference sequence). CDR3 size: 15 residues. The CDR3, as DNA: TGTGCCAGCAGTCCATGGGACAGAGTGAACACTGAAGCTTTCTTT. Amino acids: CASSPWDRVNTEAFF.

This clone has a handful of counts. CDR3 sequence reads: CASSLWGTEGNTIYF. The CDR3 region has the DNA TGTGCCAGCAGTTTATGGGGGACAGAAGGAAACACCATATATTTT. This sequence joins TRBV28 and TRBJ1-3; 7 bases line up with TRBD1. The V segment lost 0 bases and the J segment 4 bases; nucleotides outside the gene matches: 3. Per the germline V gene, CDR1 is MDHEN and CDR2 is SYDVKM. The CDR3 runs 15 residues.

J is TRBJ2-7 and V is TRBV5-1, with D possibly matching TRBD2 (5 bases). This CDR3 comprises 11 residues. The germline V gene encodes CDR1 SGHRS and CDR2 YFSETQ. Between the trimmed V and J ends, which lost 5 bases and 3 bases, there was a span of 6 bases. CDR3 amino acids: CASSSDYEQYF. In nucleotides, the CDR3 is TGCGCCAGCAGTAGCGACTACGAGCAGTACTTC. Supplemented by reference TRBV5-1 and TRBJ2-7, the full variable domain reads KAGVTQTPRYLIKTRGQQVTLSCSPISGHRSVSWYQQTPGQGLQFLFEYFSETQRNKGNFPGRFSGRQFSNSRSEMNVSTLELGDSALYLCASSSDYEQYFGPGTRLTVT.

The chain is built from TRBV7-9 and TRBJ2-2, with D perhaps TRBD1 (5 bases). The CDR3 sequence is 15 residues long. Germline V gene sequence: CDR1 SEHNR, CDR2 FQNEAQ (reference sequence). Trimming stripped 1 base from V and 4 bases from J, with 10 bases between. The CDR3 loop reads CASSLGQGGTGELFF. CDR3 in DNA: TGTGCCAGCAGCTTAGGCCAGGGCGGCACCGGGGAGCTGTTTTTT. Complete variable domain (other parts from reference TRBV7-9 and TRBJ2-2): DTGVSQNPRHKITKRGQNVTFRCDPISEHNRLYWYRQTLGQGPEFLTYFQNEAQLEKSRLLSDRFSAERPKGSFSTLEIQRTEQGDSAMYLCASSLGQGGTGELFFGEGSRLTVL.

This clone has more than one count but fewer than ten. The chain has TRBV27 and TRBJ1-1; 9 bases match TRBD1. The CDR3 is made up of 15 amino acids. Germline-derived CDR1 and CDR2 are MNHEY and SMNVEV (reference sequence). The trim removed 6 bases at V and 5 bases at J, leaving 10 bases unmatched. CDR3 in DNA: TGTGCCAGCAGGCTTTCCGGGACAGGGATTACTGAAGCTTTCTTT. The encoded protein is CASRLSGTGITEAFF.

This chain joins TRBV4-1 and TRBJ2-7, with 7 nucleotides matching TRBD2. The V segment lost 1 base and the J segment 9 bases; nucleotides outside the gene matches: 9. Germline values: CDR1 MGHRA, CDR2 YSYEKL. The CDR3 sequence is 14 residues long. CDR3 DNA sequence: TGCGCCAGCAGCCAAGCTAGCGGCCTACGAGGGCAGTACTTC. It specifies CASSQASGLRGQYF.

This clone was recorded a few times. The genes are TRBV6-5 and TRBJ1-6; 9 nucleotides match TRBD1. V dropped 6 bases and J dropped 7; count of bases not matched to a gene: 4. Germline V gives CDR1 MNHEY, CDR2 SVGAGI. The CDR3 contains 14 residues. The CDR3 here is CASSVGQGNSPLHF. CDR3 nucleotide sequence: TGTGCCAGCAGCGTTGGACAGGGGAATTCACCCCTCCACTTT.

The V and J genes are TRBV19 and TRBJ1-1; TRBD1 agrees at 10 bases. Germline V gene lookup returns CDR1 LNHDA and CDR2 SQIVND (reference sequence). V lost 4 bases and J lost 6; bases outside the gene matches: 2. There are 13 residues in the CDR3. CDR3 protein: CASSTTGGAEAFF. Written as DNA, the CDR3 is TGTGCCAGTAGTACGACAGGGGGCGCTGAAGCTTTCTTT. The full variable domain, in which reference TRBV19 and TRBJ1-1 provide the parts outside the CDR3, is DGGITQSPKYLFRKEGQNVTLSCEQNLNHDAMYWYRQDPGQGLRLIYYSQIVNDFQKGDIAEGYSVSREKKESFPLTVTSAQKNPTAFYLCASSTTGGAEAFFGQGTRLTVV.

The chain recombines TRBV5-4 with TRBJ1-4; D gene ambiguous. Trimming took 4 bases from V and 7 from J, leaving 11 bases between them. The CDR3 loop spans 13 amino acids. Germline V gene lookup returns CDR1 SGHNT and CDR2 YYREEE (reference sequence). In DNA form, the CDR3 reads TGTGCCAGCAGCAACATCGATCGTGAAAAACTGTTTTTT. Its protein is CASSNIDREKLFF.